The rows below give T cell receptor beta chains drawn from one sample of a study of shared clonotypes between healthy human individuals. Repertoires were generated with immunoSEQ multiplex PCR, while TCRdb's copy carries only in-frame clones and drops some. The repertoire holds about 1.4 million clones, with approximately 96% as singletons. The source material was naive CD4+ T cells sorted from blood. These receptors were obtained from a man aged 25-45 years in good health. The CDR3 runs from the conserved cysteine through the conserved F or W. Each record gives: J gene, clone size, D gene, V gene, CDR3 DNA, CDR3 protein. D genes are given only for firm matches. Expanded clones are given a class, and other clones once, few, many or no size at all.

J: TRBJ2-3
size: once
D: NA
V: TRBV10-2
DNA: TGCGCCAGCAGTGAGTCTAATTGGTATAGCACAGATACGCAGTATTTT
CDR3: CASSESNWYSTDTQYF

J: TRBJ2-7
size: NA
D: NA
V: TRBV29-1
DNA: TGCAGCGTTGGGGGCGGAGGGCCTTCCTACGAGCAGTACTTC
CDR3: CSVGGGGPSYEQYF

J: TRBJ2-2
size: NA
D: NA
V: TRBV14
DNA: TGTGCCAGCAGCCAAGATATCGGGGCCGGGGAGCTGTTTTTT
CDR3: CASSQDIGAGELFF

J: TRBJ2-6
size: NA
D: NA
V: TRBV5-1
DNA: TGCGCCAGCAGCTTGGCCAGGGCTGGGGCCAACGTCCTGACTTTC
CDR3: CASSLARAGANVLTF

J: TRBJ2-7
size: NA
D: NA
V: TRBV9
DNA: TGTGCCAGCAGCCCGGGACTCCACGAGCAGTACTTC
CDR3: CASSPGLHEQYF

J: TRBJ1-1
size: NA
D: NA
V: TRBV7-8
DNA: TGTGCCAGCAGCTTAGCCCGGGATGTTGGGAACACTGAAGCTTTCTTT
CDR3: CASSLARDVGNTEAFF

J: TRBJ1-5
size: NA
D: TRBD1
V: TRBV19
DNA: TGTGCCAGTAGCCACATTACAGGGGGGTATCAGCCCCAGCATTTT
CDR3: CASSHITGGYQPQHF

J: TRBJ2-1
size: few
D: NA
V: TRBV6-5
DNA: TGTGCCAGCAGTACAAGCGGAAGCTCCTACAATGAGCAGTTCTTC
CDR3: CASSTSGSSYNEQFF

J: TRBJ2-3
size: NA
D: TRBD1
V: TRBV19
DNA: TGTGCCAGTAGTATCCCCGGTGGACAGGCTACGCAGTATTTT
CDR3: CASSIPGGQATQYF

J: TRBJ2-7
size: NA
D: NA
V: TRBV28
DNA: TGTGCCAGCAGTTCGGGGACTGTCGAGCAGTACTTC
CDR3: CASSSGTVEQYF

J: TRBJ2-5
size: NA
D: TRBD2
V: TRBV18
DNA: TGTGCCAGCTCACCATCTCGGACTAGCGGGCTGGAGACCCAGTACTTC
CDR3: CASSPSRTSGLETQYF

J: TRBJ2-2
size: NA
D: NA
V: TRBV15
DNA: TGTGCCACCAGCATTACACCGGGAACCCGAAACACCGGGGAGCTGTTTTTT
CDR3: CATSITPGTRNTGELFF

J: TRBJ1-1
size: NA
D: NA
V: TRBV5-1
DNA: TGCGCCAGCAGTGGAGTCACTGAAGCTTTCTTT
CDR3: CASSGVTEAFF

J: TRBJ2-1
size: NA
D: TRBD2
V: TRBV7-3
DNA: TGTGCCAGCAGCCCTAGCGGGAGGGCCTACAATGAGCAGTTCTTC
CDR3: CASSPSGRAYNEQFF

J: TRBJ2-3
size: NA
D: NA
V: TRBV7-3
DNA: TGTGCCAGCAGCTTTGGGGGGCGCACAGATACGCAGTATTTT
CDR3: CASSFGGRTDTQYF

J: TRBJ1-3
size: NA
D: NA
V: TRBV9
DNA: TGTGCCAGCAGCCCACAGTCCGCTGGAAACACCATATATTTT
CDR3: CASSPQSAGNTIYF

J: TRBJ2-5
size: NA
D: TRBD1
V: TRBV30
DNA: TGTGCCTTTTTACACAGGGGAAAAGAGACCCAGTACTTC
CDR3: CAFLHRGKETQYF

J: TRBJ2-3
size: NA
D: NA
V: TRBV7-2
DNA: TGTGCCAGCAGCTTAGCGAAGGGGACGAGGTATTTT
CDR3: CASSLAKGTRYF

J: TRBJ2-5
size: once
D: NA
V: TRBV5-5
DNA: TGTGCCAGCAGCTTGTCTTACCGTGGTGGGGAGACCCAGTACTTC
CDR3: CASSLSYRGGETQYF

J: TRBJ1-4
size: NA
D: NA
V: TRBV28
DNA: TGTGCCAGCAGTTCCGGGGGAGAAAAACTGTTTTTT
CDR3: CASSSGGEKLFF

J: TRBJ2-1
size: NA
D: TRBD2
V: TRBV29-1
DNA: TGCAGCGTTGGGGGACTAGCGGGGAGGGAGCAGTTCTTC
CDR3: CSVGGLAGREQFF

J: TRBJ2-5
size: NA
D: NA
V: TRBV10-3
DNA: TGTGCCATCAGTGATGCGTTGGGACCAAACCAAGAGACCCAGTACTTC
CDR3: CAISDALGPNQETQYF

J: TRBJ1-2
size: NA
D: NA
V: TRBV10-1
DNA: TGCGCCAGCAGTGTCAGGACCTCTAACGGCTACACCTTC
CDR3: CASSVRTSNGYTF

J: TRBJ2-7
size: NA
D: NA
V: TRBV5-1
DNA: TGCGCCAGCAGCGACCGGGGAGACCTCTCCTACGAGCAGTACTTC
CDR3: CASSDRGDLSYEQYF